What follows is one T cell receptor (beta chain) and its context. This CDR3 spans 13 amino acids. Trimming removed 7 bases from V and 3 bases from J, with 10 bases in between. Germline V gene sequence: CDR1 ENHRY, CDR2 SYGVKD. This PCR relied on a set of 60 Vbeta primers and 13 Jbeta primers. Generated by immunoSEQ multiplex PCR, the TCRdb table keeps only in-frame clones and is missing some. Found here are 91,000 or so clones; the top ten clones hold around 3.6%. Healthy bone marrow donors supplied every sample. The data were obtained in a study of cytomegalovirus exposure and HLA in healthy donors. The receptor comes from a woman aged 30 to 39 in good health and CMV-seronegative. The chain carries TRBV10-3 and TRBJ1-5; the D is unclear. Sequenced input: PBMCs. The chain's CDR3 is CAINQQYNQPQHF. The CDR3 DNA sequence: TGTGCCATCAACCAACAGTACAATCAGCCCCAGCATTTT.